Below are 27 T cell receptor beta chains sequenced from a single sample in a study of blood T cells in healthy people across ages. Combining a sample-barcoded 5' primer with a J-beta primer mix, a second PCR ran for roughly 7 to 12 cycles. From the 5' RACE reads, TCRdb called clonotypes with MiXCR, one entry per CDR3 protein. In the table there are 1.5 million to 2 million distinct CDR3 sequences, 28% of which are singletons. Sequencing was performed on blood. These receptors all come from a woman in her twenties or thirties in good health.

On this clonotype: This may come from a read error, since a much larger clone is one base off. The V gene is TRBV7-6, the J gene TRBJ2-1; D is perhaps TRBD1 or TRBD2 (6 bases each). This CDR3 contains 15 residues. Germline CDR1 is SGHVS and CDR2 is FNYEAQ. As DNA, the CDR3 is TGTGCCAGCAGTCTCTTGACGGGGGCATACAGTGAGCAGTTCTTC. Encoded protein: CASSLLTGAYSEQFF.

This clonotype was seen a few times. The chain couples TRBV7-4 to TRBJ2-7; TRBD2 matches 8 bases. This CDR3 contains 17 residues. The germline CDR1 and CDR2 sequences are SGHVT and SQSDAQ. V was pared by 4 bases and J by 0 bases, with 11 bases of the junction left unmatched. The CDR3 DNA sequence: TGTGCCAGCAGCTCGCAACAGGAGCGGGAGAGCTCCTACGAGCAGTACTTC. This codes for CASSSQQERESSYEQYF.

Ten or more counts support this clonotype. The chain is built from TRBV15 and TRBJ1-2, with D unclear. This CDR3 is 15 amino acids long. CDR1 LNHNV and CDR2 YYDKDF come from the germline V gene (reference sequence). V lost 0 bases to trimming and J lost 0 bases, with 8 bases between them. The CDR3 DNA reads as TGTGCCACCAGCAGAGAAGTGCAGCCTAACTATGGCTACACCTTC. Translating gives CATSREVQPNYGYTF.

This clonotype was recorded at least ten times. The chain carries TRBV7-2 and TRBJ2-7, with 10 bases aligning to TRBD2. Germline V gives CDR1 SGHTA, CDR2 FQGNSA. V was pared by 3 bases and J by 3 bases, with 2 bases of the junction left unmatched. This CDR3 comprises 14 residues. For the CDR3, the DNA is TGTGCCAGCAGCTTTAGCGGGGGGAACTACGAGCAGTACTTC. Translation gives CASSFSGGNYEQYF.

Points on this clonotype: Since a much larger clone is just one base distant, this may be a read error. The J gene is TRBJ2-1, the V gene TRBV5-1, with TRBD2 matching over 7 bases. The CDR3 length is 14 residues. Germline CDR1 reads SGHRS; CDR2 reads YFSETQ. This chain's CDR3 is CVSRLDGGTDEQFF. In DNA form, the CDR3 reads TGCGTCAGCAGGCTGGACGGGGGGACGGATGAGCAGTTCTTC.

This CDR3 is CASSQETGYNYGYTF. CDR3 in DNA: TGCGCCAGCAGCCAAGAAACAGGCTACAACTATGGCTACACCTTC. V is TRBV4-1 and J is TRBJ1-2, with D perhaps matching TRBD1 (5 bases). Germline lookup yields CDR1 MGHRA and CDR2 YSYEKL. This CDR3 spans 15 amino acids. V lost 0 bases, J lost 2 bases, and 10 bases lay in between.

In the case of this clonotype: At one boundary the junction diverges from the germline segment, which might be a read error. V and J are TRBV2 and TRBJ2-5; 10 nucleotides match TRBD2. Germline-derived CDR1 and CDR2 are SNHLY and FYNNEI. The CDR3 length is 13 residues. CDR3 DNA: TGTGCCAGCCGGACTAGCGGTACCTACGAGCAGCACTTC. As protein: CASRTSGTYEQHF.

V is TRBV4-1 and J is TRBJ2-7, with 9 bases aligning to TRBD1. V lost 0 bases and J lost 1; bases outside the gene matches: 10. In germline, CDR1 is MGHRA, CDR2 YSYEKL. The CDR3 contains 18 residues. CDR3 coding DNA: TGCGCCAGCAGCCAAGATAGTGTGGGACAGGGAGTTTCCTACGAGCAGTACTTC. Translation: CASSQDSVGQGVSYEQYF.

This chain connects TRBV20-1 to TRBJ1-6; D remains ambiguous. In germline, CDR1 is DFQATT, CDR2 SNEGSKA (reference sequence). The CDR3 is made up of 13 amino acids. V was clipped by 5 bases and J by 5 bases, with 10 bases between them. CDR3 sequence (DNA): TGCAGTGCTCCTGACGGAAATAATTCACCCCTCCACTTT. Translation gives CSAPDGNNSPLHF.

This clonotype was recorded a few times. The chain employs TRBV27 and TRBJ1-4; D gene unclear. The ends were cut back, 4 bases at V and 3 bases at J, with 9 bases in the middle. Per germline, CDR1 MNHEY and CDR2 SMNVEV (reference sequence). The CDR3 contains 14 residues. As DNA, the CDR3 is TGTGCCAGCAGTTGGGCGCGGCCTAATGAAAAACTGTTTTTT. It yields the protein CASSWARPNEKLFF.

This clonotype came up once. J is TRBJ2-1 and V is TRBV20-1; D is perhaps TRBD2 (5 bases). TRBJ2-7 explains the end of the DNA better; the J call may be wrong. The CDR3 sequence is 16 residues long. Germline V gene sequence: CDR1 DFQATT, CDR2 SNEGSKA (reference sequence). The CDR3 sequence: CSASWGRGGLYNEQYF. In DNA, the CDR3 is TGCAGTGCTAGCTGGGGAAGAGGAGGTCTCTACAATGAGCAGTACTTC.

This clonotype appeared a few times. The chain uses TRBV5-1 and TRBJ2-1; no clear D. The CDR3 runs 14 residues. CDR1 and CDR2 from the germline V gene are SGHRS and YFSETQ. V lost 4 bases, J lost 8 bases, and 16 bases lay in between. The CDR3 loop is CASSLAPRRDEQFF. The CDR3 nucleotides are TGCGCCAGCAGCCTGGCCCCCCGCAGAGATGAGCAGTTCTTC. Full variable domain (missing parts from reference TRBV5-1 and TRBJ2-1): KAGVTQTPRYLIKTRGQQVTLSCSPISGHRSVSWYQQTPGQGLQFLFEYFSETQRNKGNFPGRFSGRQFSNSRSEMNVSTLELGDSALYLCASSLAPRRDEQFFGPGTRLTVL.

This sequence joins TRBV9 and TRBJ1-2; the D is unclear. The V gene's germline CDR1 is SGDLS and CDR2 YYNGEE. The CDR3 has 14 residues. V lost 0 bases, J lost 4 bases, and 10 bases lay in between. The CDR3 DNA reads TGTGCCAGCAGCGTAGGAGGATCTAGCTATGGCTACACCTTC. Protein: CASSVGGSSYGYTF.

In this sample, this clonotype turned up many times. J is TRBJ2-1 and V is TRBV7-2; D might be TRBD2 (6 bases). V shed 5 bases and J shed 3 bases, with 14 bases lying between them. The germline V gene has CDR1 SGHTA and CDR2 FQGNSA. The CDR3 spans 15 residues. The CDR3 loop reads CASSPRGSFYNEQFF. The CDR3 nucleotides read TGTGCCAGCAGCCCCCGGGGGTCCTTCTACAATGAGCAGTTCTTC.

V usage is TRBV6-2 or TRBV6-3 and J usage is TRBJ2-1; TRBD2 agrees at 10 bases. The CDR3 covers 18 residues. CDR1 and CDR2 (germline): MNHEY, SVGEGT. J lost 1 base, V lost 5 bases, and 11 bases had no gene match. DNA of the CDR3: TGTGCCAGCAGTCCTCGGAGCGGGAGGGCCATATCCTACAATGAGCAGTTCTTC. It translates to CASSPRSGRAISYNEQFF.

The V and J genes are TRBV29-1 and TRBJ2-1; 10 bases match TRBD2. The CDR3 has 14 residues. J lost 6 bases, V lost 6 bases, and 8 bases had no gene match. CDR1 and CDR2 (germline): SQVTM, ANQGSEA. DNA of the CDR3: TGCAGCGTCGCTACTAGCGGGATTCGCAATGAGCAGTTCTTC. This translates into CSVATSGIRNEQFF.

In its sample, this clonotype was seen many times. The chain uses TRBV20-1 and TRBJ1-4; TRBD1 is a possible D gene (5 bases). Germline loops: CDR1 DFQATT, CDR2 SNEGSKA (reference sequence). This CDR3 has 14 amino acids. With 3 bases removed from V and 1 base from J, the gap between germline ends came to 9 bases. CDR3 residues: CSARRQLTNEKLFF. The CDR3 DNA reads as TGCAGTGCTAGGCGACAGCTAACTAATGAAAAACTGTTTTTT.

This clonotype was observed a few times. The chain combines TRBV12-3 or TRBV12-4 with TRBJ1-1, with D unclear. The V and J ends lost 6 bases and 8 bases respectively, with 13 bases between them. The CDR3 is 12 amino acids. The CDR3 region is CASSLHNSEAFF. DNA for the CDR3: TGTGCCAGCAGCCTACATAACTCGGAAGCTTTCTTT.

The J gene is TRBJ1-2, the V gene TRBV24-1; no definite D call. CDR3 length: 17 amino acids. With 1 base removed from V and 4 bases from J, the gap between germline ends came to 18 bases. The V gene's germline CDR1 is KGHDR and CDR2 SFDVKD. The CDR3 is CATSDLQATVSSYGYTF. In DNA, the CDR3 is TGTGCCACCAGTGATTTACAAGCCACGGTATCGTCCTATGGCTACACCTTC.

The V and J genes are TRBV6-5 and TRBJ1-2, with D unclear. The CDR3 spans 13 residues. Trimming left V 3 bases short and J 4 bases short, with 9 bases between. Per germline, CDR1 MNHEY and CDR2 SVGAGI. CDR3 sequence (DNA): TGTGCCAGCAGTTATGAGGACTCCTATGGCTACACCTTC. Protein product: CASSYEDSYGYTF.

The rearrangement links TRBV30 to TRBJ1-6; weak D call: TRBD1 (5 bases). The germline gives CDR1 GTSNPN, CDR2 SVGIG (reference sequence). The V and J ends lost 1 base and 7 bases respectively, with 11 bases between them. The CDR3 has 14 residues. The CDR3 loop is CAWSGGTENSPLHF. The CDR3 bases are TGTGCCTGGAGTGGGGGGACGGAGAATTCACCCCTCCACTTT.

The V call is TRBV7-2, the J call TRBJ1-5; TRBD1 is a possible D gene (6 bases). The CDR3 is 18 residues long. Germline CDR1 and CDR2: SGHTA and FQGNSA. Trimming stripped 4 bases from V and 2 bases from J, with 21 bases between. In nucleotides, the CDR3 is TGTGCCAGCAGCTCCGAACCGGGACATTGGCGGGGCAATCAGCCCCAGCATTTT. Translation: CASSSEPGHWRGNQPQHF.

This clonotype was detected only a few times. DNA of the CDR3: TGTGCCATCAGTGAGGGACCTCAGCCCCAGCATTTT. Translating it yields CAISEGPQPQHF. The V gene is TRBV10-3, the J gene TRBJ1-5; D unresolved. CDR3 length equals 12 residues. V was shortened by 2 bases and J by 6 bases, with 5 bases between the two germline ends. Germline values: CDR1 ENHRY, CDR2 SYGVKD.

This clonotype has a count of ten or more. The V gene is TRBV2, the J gene TRBJ2-7; 14 nucleotides line up with TRBD2. CDR1 is SNHLY and CDR2 is FYNNEI in the germline V gene. Trimming at V came to 8 bases and at J to 5 bases, leaving 8 bases not matched to a gene. This CDR3 spans 15 amino acids. CDR3 in DNA: TGTGCCAGCTGGCCGGGACTAGCGGGAGTTAACGAGCAGTACTTC. It specifies CASWPGLAGVNEQYF.

The gene calls are TRBV28 and TRBJ2-1; D is ambiguous. CDR3 length: 13 amino acids. Deletions cut 7 bases from V and 7 bases from J, with 14 bases between. CDR1 and CDR2 (germline): MDHEN, SYDVKM. CDR3 amino acids: CASTDAVDNEQFF. DNA for the CDR3: TGTGCCAGCACCGACGCCGTAGATAATGAGCAGTTCTTC.

At least ten counts were recorded for this clonotype. This rearrangement joins TRBV15 to TRBJ2-1; TRBD2 is a possible D gene (6 bases). This CDR3 contains 16 residues. Germline-derived CDR1 and CDR2 are LNHNV and YYDKDF (reference sequence). Trimming took off 5 bases at V and 0 bases at J, with 14 bases between the two ends. In nucleotides, the CDR3 is TGTGCCACCAGCTTTCCTAGCGAGAGCTCCTACAATGAGCAGTTCTTC. This gives the protein CATSFPSESSYNEQFF.

The rearrangement uses TRBV6-5 and TRBJ1-6; the D gene is possibly TRBD1 (5 bases). The CDR3 consists of 15 residues. CDR1 and CDR2 from the germline V gene are MNHEY and SVGAGI. The V and J ends lost 0 bases and 8 bases respectively, with 11 bases between them. The DNA for the CDR3 is TGTGCCAGCAGTTACTCCCCACTCAGGGATTCACCCCTCCACTTT. Translation gives CASSYSPLRDSPLHF.